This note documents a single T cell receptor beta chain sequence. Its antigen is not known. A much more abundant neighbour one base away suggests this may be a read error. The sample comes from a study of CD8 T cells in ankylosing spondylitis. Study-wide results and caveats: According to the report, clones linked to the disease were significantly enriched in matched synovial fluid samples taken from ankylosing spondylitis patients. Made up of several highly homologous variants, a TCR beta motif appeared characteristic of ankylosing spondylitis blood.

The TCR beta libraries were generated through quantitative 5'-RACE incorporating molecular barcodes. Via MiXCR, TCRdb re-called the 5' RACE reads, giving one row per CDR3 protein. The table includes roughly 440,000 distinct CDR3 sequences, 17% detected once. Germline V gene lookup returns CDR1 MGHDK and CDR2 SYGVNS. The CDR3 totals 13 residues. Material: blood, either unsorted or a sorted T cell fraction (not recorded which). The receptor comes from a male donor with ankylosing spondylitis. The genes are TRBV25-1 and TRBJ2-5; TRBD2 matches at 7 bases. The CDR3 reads CASSEGGRESQYF. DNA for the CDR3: TGTGCCAGCAGTGAGGGGGGGAGGGAGAGCCAGTACTTC. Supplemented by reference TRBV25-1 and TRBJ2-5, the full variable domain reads EADIYQTPRYLVIGTGKKITLECSQTMGHDKMYWYQQDPGMELHLIHYSYGVNSTEKGDLSSESTVSRIRTEHFPLTLESARPSHTSQYLCASSEGGRESQYFGPGTRLLVL.